This T cell receptor beta chain was recorded in a study of radiotherapy plus CTLA-4 blockade in lung cancer. General study findings and limits: Early clone dynamics of blood T cells, plus interferon-beta, reportedly predicted response best. Tumor-derived TCR clones expanded in blood after radiotherapy plus ipilimumab.

Clones were read by immunoSEQ multiplex PCR, and TCRdb kept only the in-frame ones, dropping some. The sample consists of roughly 100,000 clones, over 65% of them appearing once. Receiving focal radiation plus CTLA-4 blockade with ipilimumab were patients who had chemo-refractory metastatic non-small-cell lung cancer. As regards this clone: Antigen: not known.

Source: peripheral blood, taken from a patient treated with radiotherapy plus ipilimumab. The clonotype originates from a human donor with non-small cell lung cancer that progressed on radiotherapy plus ipilimumab. Some clones in this sample may be carry-over from other donors' samples.

The CDR3 sequence is CASSPSRDRALGQYF. The CDR3 bases are TGTGCCAGCAGTCCCTCCCGGGACAGGGCGCTGGGGCAGTACTTC. The rearrangement uses TRBV28 and TRBJ2-7; TRBD1 agrees at 9 bases. The CDR3 has 15 residues. The trim removed 5 bases at V and 9 bases at J, leaving 14 bases unmatched. The germline V gene encodes CDR1 MDHEN and CDR2 SYDVKM.